This T cell receptor beta chain derives from a study of blood T cell repertoires in COVID-19. Study context: Whether acute or convalescent, the COVID-19 samples came from the United States, Italy and Spain.

Per the original methods: Amplification from reference gene primers served as the basis for estimated nucleated cell counts. Generated by immunoSEQ multiplex PCR, the TCRdb table keeps only in-frame clones and is missing some. For V, J and clone size, that table is used; D and trimming come from the DNA. Here the sample spans some 200,000 clones, roughly 90% being singletons. Trimming took off 7 bases at V and 4 bases at J, with 14 bases between the two ends. CDR1 is PRHDT, CDR2 FYEKMQ, per germline (reference sequence). There are 13 residues in the CDR3. Study members were between roughly 18 and 90 years old and lived in roughly 24 US regions. Membership in each cohort depended on participant-reported clinical history.

The rearrangement uses TRBV13 and TRBJ2-7; TRBD2 is a possible D gene (5 bases). What was sequenced was PBMCs or T cells enriched from blood (not recorded which). The source of this sequence is a woman under 30 who had recovered from COVID-19. DNA of the CDR3: TGTGCCAGCACCTCAAGAGGGTTTTACGAGCAGTACTTC. Translated, it gives CASTSRGFYEQYF.